A selection of T cell receptor beta chains follows, all from one sample in a study of T cells after posttransplantation cyclophosphamide. Method: immunoSEQ multiplex PCR; TCRdb's copy keeps in-frame clones and lacks some. This repertoire holds 5,500 to 7,500 clones, and none appear only once. Source: PBMCs, taken after allogeneic stem cell transplant with posttransplant cyclophosphamide. The receptors here all came from a male patient aged 50 to 60 who received an allogeneic stem cell transplant from an unrelated donor, was CMV-positive, and had acute GVHD only. Some of these T cells may belong to the graft donor. Each CDR3 is given with its conserved first and last residue. The D gene is left open where the match is weak. Clone size is stated in some rows and not others, as once, few, many or a class when expanded.

many TRBJ2-2 . TRBV19 CASPDRNTGELFF TGTGCCAGCCCGGACAGGAACACCGGGGAGCTGTTTTTT
many TRBJ1-2 TRBD1 TRBV7-6 CASSLPGGAYGYTF TGTGCCAGCAGCTTACCAGGGGGCGCCTATGGCTACACCTTC
many TRBJ2-7 TRBD1 TRBV7-9 CASSPGTGGYEQYF TGTGCCAGCAGCCCCGGGACAGGGGGGTACGAGCAGTACTTC
many TRBJ2-1 TRBD2 TRBV7-7 CASSPGTSGRAYNEQFF TGTGCCAGCAGCCCGGGGACTAGCGGGAGGGCCTACAATGAGCAGTTCTTC
few TRBJ2-1 . TRBV27 CASIRGEQFF TGTGCCAGCATCCGGGGGGAGCAGTTCTTC
many TRBJ2-7 TRBD1 TRBV7-9 CASSRDRYEQYF TGTGCCAGCAGCCGGGACAGGTACGAGCAGTACTTC
. TRBJ2-4 . TRBV5-1 CASSFRGENIQYF TGCGCCAGCAGCTTCCGGGGAGAAAACATTCAGTACTTC
many TRBJ2-7 TRBD2 TRBV10-3 CAISEGGVEQYF TGTGCCATCAGTGAGGGGGGGGTCGAGCAGTACTTC
many TRBJ1-2 . TRBV5-6 CASSIKGGGFGYGYTF TGTGCCAGCAGCATCAAAGGGGGGGGATTCGGCTATGGCTACACCTTC
many TRBJ1-4 . TRBV6-1 CASSEARGSLATNEKLFF TGTGCCAGCAGTGAAGCGCGAGGCAGCCTGGCAACTAATGAAAAACTGTTTTTT
many TRBJ2-3 TRBD2 TRBV2 CASSDTREGDTQYF TGTGCCAGCAGTGACACCAGGGAGGGAGATACGCAGTATTTT
many TRBJ2-6 . TRBV5-1 CASSPSSGANVLTF TGCGCCAGCAGCCCGAGCTCTGGGGCCAACGTCCTGACTTTC
medium-sized TRBJ1-2 . TRBV30 CAHSNRVPYSANYGYTF TGTGCCCACTCCAATCGGGTTCCATACTCCGCTAACTATGGCTACACCTTC